Following are 13 T cell receptor beta chains from one sample sequenced in a study of T cells after yellow fever vaccination. Each CDR3 protein is one row after TCRdb ran MiXCR on the 5' RACE reads. The data contain hundreds of thousands of distinct CDR3 sequences, less than 15% of them singletons. The sample consisted of PBMCs, taken on the day of the yellow fever booster vaccination. All receptors come from a young man who received the YFV17D yellow fever vaccine.

The rearrangement links TRBV30 to TRBJ2-7; no definite D call. Deletions cut 4 bases from V and 0 bases from J, with 13 bases between. Per the germline V gene, CDR1 is GTSNPN and CDR2 is SVGIG (reference sequence). CDR3 length: 14 amino acids. CDR3 in DNA: TGTGCCTGGACTCGACTGGTGAGCTCCTACGAGCAGTACTTC. Its protein is CAWTRLVSSYEQYF.

The sample holds a few counts of this clonotype. This chain joins TRBV11-2 and TRBJ2-1; 7 bases align to TRBD2. From germline, CDR1 is SGHAT and CDR2 FQNNGV. V lost 5 bases to trimming and J lost 2 bases; unmatched junction nucleotides: 6. The CDR3 totals 15 residues. The CDR3 DNA follows: TGTGCCAGCAGCCCCAGGAGCGGGACCTACAATGAGCAGTTCTTC. It yields the protein CASSPRSGTYNEQFF.

Only a few counts were recorded for this clonotype. The chain uses TRBV5-1 and TRBJ1-5, with TRBD1 matching 8 bases. V was clipped by 5 bases and J by 4 bases; unmatched bases: 8. The CDR3 length is 15 residues. From germline, CDR1 is SGHRS and CDR2 YFSETQ. The CDR3 region is CASSIQGAANQPQHF. The CDR3, as DNA: TGCGCCAGCAGTATCCAGGGGGCAGCTAATCAGCCCCAGCATTTT.

This clonotype was found many times. The chain has TRBV12-3 or TRBV12-4 and TRBJ2-3; TRBD2 matches at 10 bases. V shed 8 bases, J shed 3 bases, and the junction held 5 bases outside the gene matches. CDR3 length equals 14 residues. CDR3 amino acids: CASGYSGRTDTQYF. The CDR3 bases are TGTGCCAGCGGGTATAGCGGGAGGACAGATACGCAGTATTTT.

This clonotype was recorded a few times. This sequence joins TRBV3-1 and TRBJ2-5, with TRBD2 matching over 13 bases. In germline, CDR1 is LGHDT, CDR2 YNNKEL (reference sequence). The CDR3 has 14 amino acids. V lost 8 bases, J lost 5 bases, and 5 bases stayed unmatched. The CDR3 coding sequence is TGTGCCAGCGGTTGGACTAGCGGGAGTGAGACCCAGTACTTC. Protein: CASGWTSGSETQYF.

The genes are TRBV6-2 or TRBV6-3 and TRBJ2-3, with TRBD2 identical over 7 bases. The CDR3 runs to 17 residues. The junction had 16 bases not matched to a gene; V was cut back by 4 bases and J by 6 bases. Germline V gene sequence: CDR1 MNHEY, CDR2 SVGEGT. The CDR3 reads CASSSPREDVVGDTQYF. CDR3 nucleotide sequence: TGTGCCAGCAGTTCCCCCCGGGAGGACGTGGTGGGGGATACGCAGTATTTT.

The chain joins TRBV20-1 to TRBJ2-7; 8 bases align to TRBD1. Per the germline V gene, CDR1 is DFQATT and CDR2 is SNEGSKA (reference sequence). Losses at the gene ends were 0 bases for V and 4 bases for J; bases not matched to a gene: 11. The CDR3 totals 16 residues. In nucleotides, the CDR3 is TGCAGTGCTAGAGATCTGTTGAGGACAGGGACATACGAGCAGTACTTC. This gives the protein CSARDLLRTGTYEQYF.

This clonotype was counted a few times. The chain joins TRBV4-3 to TRBJ2-1; possible D gene TRBD2, 6 bases. Per the germline V gene, CDR1 is LGHNA and CDR2 is YSLEER. The CDR3 is 15 amino acids. V lost 2 bases and J 3 bases, leaving 11 bases between the germline ends. DNA for the CDR3: TGCGCCAGCAGCCAACCGGGACTCCACTACAATGAGCAGTTCTTC. It codes for CASSQPGLHYNEQFF.

The V call is TRBV28, the J call TRBJ2-5; D gene ambiguous. CDR1 is MDHEN, CDR2 SYDVKM, per germline. CDR3 length: 15 amino acids. V gave up 3 bases and J gave up 3 bases, with 14 bases separating them. CDR3 amino acids: CASSLSQLGKETQYF. The CDR3, as DNA: TGTGCCAGCAGTTTGAGTCAACTTGGGAAAGAGACCCAGTACTTC.

In its sample, this clonotype was seen a few times. The chain employs TRBV30 and TRBJ2-7; no definite D call. CDR1 and CDR2 from the germline V gene are GTSNPN and SVGIG (reference sequence). Trimming shortened V by 3 bases and J by 2 bases, and 14 bases separated the two germline ends. The CDR3 loop spans 14 amino acids. The CDR3 nucleotides read TGTGCCTGGAGCCGAAACGTGGGCCCCTACGAGCAGTACTTC. Its translation: CAWSRNVGPYEQYF.

This clonotype was counted between two and nine times. The chain recombines TRBV20-1 with TRBJ2-5; D remains unclear. Germline V gives CDR1 DFQATT, CDR2 SNEGSKA (reference sequence). The CDR3 covers 10 residues. V was pared by 6 bases and J by 5 bases, with 7 bases between. CDR3 protein: CSAKSETQYF. In DNA form, the CDR3 reads TGCAGTGCGAAATCGGAGACCCAGTACTTC.

The J gene is TRBJ2-7, the V gene TRBV10-1; no definite D call. The CDR3 has 13 amino acids. Germline V gene data show CDR1 as WNHNN and CDR2 as SYGVQD (reference sequence). V lost 3 bases to trimming and J lost 6 bases, with 12 bases between them. The CDR3 is CASSDQELGEQYF. CDR3 bases: TGCGCCAGCAGTGACCAAGAGCTGGGCGAGCAGTACTTC.

This clonotype was detected a few times. This sequence joins TRBV29-1 and TRBJ2-3; perhaps TRBD1 as D (5 bases). Trimming cost V 8 bases and J 3 bases, with 18 bases left between them. The CDR3 loop spans 14 amino acids. Germline CDR1 reads SQVTM; CDR2 reads ANQGSEA. This CDR3 is CSSGQGVWTDTQYF. The CDR3 DNA reads TGCAGCTCGGGCCAGGGCGTGTGGACAGATACGCAGTATTTT.